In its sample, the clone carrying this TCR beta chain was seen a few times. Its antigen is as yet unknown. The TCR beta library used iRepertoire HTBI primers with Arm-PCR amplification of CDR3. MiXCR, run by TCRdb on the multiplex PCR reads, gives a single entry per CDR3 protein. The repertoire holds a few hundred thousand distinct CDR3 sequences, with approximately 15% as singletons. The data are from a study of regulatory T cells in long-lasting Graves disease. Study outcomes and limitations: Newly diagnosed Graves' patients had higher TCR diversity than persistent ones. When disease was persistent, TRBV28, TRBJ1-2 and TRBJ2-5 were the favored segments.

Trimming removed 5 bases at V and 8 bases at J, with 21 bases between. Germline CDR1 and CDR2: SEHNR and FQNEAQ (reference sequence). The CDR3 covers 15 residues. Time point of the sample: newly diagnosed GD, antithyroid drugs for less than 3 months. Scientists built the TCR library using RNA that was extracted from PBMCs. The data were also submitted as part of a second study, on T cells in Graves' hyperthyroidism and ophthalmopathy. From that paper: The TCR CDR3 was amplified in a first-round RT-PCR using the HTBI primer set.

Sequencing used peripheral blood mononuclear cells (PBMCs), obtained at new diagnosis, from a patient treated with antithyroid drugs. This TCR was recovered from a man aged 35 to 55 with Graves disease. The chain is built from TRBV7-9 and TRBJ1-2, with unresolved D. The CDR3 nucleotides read TGTGCCAGCAGCCCCAAAAGCCGACGGGTGGTCGGCTACACCTTC. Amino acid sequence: CASSPKSRRVVGYTF.